These 10 T cell receptor beta chains share one sample of origin, sequenced in a study of T cells after yellow fever vaccination. TCRdb re-called the 5' RACE reads with MiXCR, one entry per CDR3 protein. The sample includes about 4,800 distinct CDR3 sequences, more than 7.5% seen only once; the top ten take around 1.5%. The material was PBMCs, either bulk or a sorted T-cell subset (CD4+, CD8+, memory, or dextramer-sorted; not recorded which), obtained 15 days after the yellow fever booster vaccination. Source of these receptors: a young man who received the YFV17D yellow fever vaccine.

Sample share makes this clonotype medium-sized. The J gene is TRBJ2-2, the V gene TRBV6-2 or TRBV6-3, with a weak D call TRBD2 (6 bases). Germline V lookup: CDR1 MNHEY, CDR2 SVGEGT. Trimming took 7 bases from V and 2 from J, leaving 11 bases between them. CDR3 length: 14 residues. In DNA, the CDR3 is TGTGCCAGCAAGTGGGGGACTAACACCGGGGAGCTGTTTTTT. Residues: CASKWGTNTGELFF.

This clonotype is labeled as medium-sized. The chain recombines TRBV7-6 with TRBJ2-7, with TRBD1 identical over 9 bases. CDR1 and CDR2 from the germline V gene are SGHVS and FNYEAQ. The CDR3 runs 14 residues. V shed 11 bases, J shed 4 bases, and the junction held 12 bases outside the gene matches. In DNA, the CDR3 is TGTGCCGGATCCCGGGGGGACAGGGTTTACGAGCAGTACTTC. Translating gives CAGSRGDRVYEQYF. Variable domain in full (rest from reference TRBV7-6 and TRBJ2-7): GAGVSQSPRYKVTKRGQDVALRCDPISGHVSLYWYRQALGQGPEFLTYFNYEAQQDKSGLPNDRFSAERPEGSISTLTIQRTEQRDSAMYRCAGSRGDRVYEQYFGPGTRLTVT.

By frequency in the sample, this clonotype is medium-sized (0.01 to 0.1%). This chain links TRBV5-6 with TRBJ2-1; D remains ambiguous. The V gene lost 3 bases and the J gene lost 8 bases, with 6 bases spanning the gap. This CDR3 is 11 amino acids long. Germline CDR1 is SGHDT and CDR2 is YYEEEE. DNA of the CDR3: TGTGCCAGCAGCTCGAACGATGAGCAGTTCTTC. Translation gives CASSSNDEQFF. The full variable domain, its missing parts supplied by reference TRBV5-6 and TRBJ2-1, is DAGVTQSPTHLIKTRGQQVTLRCSPKSGHDTVSWYQQALGQGPQFIFQYYEEEERQRGNFPDRFSGHQFPNYSSELNVNALLLGDSALYLCASSSNDEQFFGPGTRLTVL.

This clonotype is medium-sized (0.01 to 0.1%) within its sample. V usage is TRBV15 and J usage is TRBJ2-3, with TRBD1 matching over 9 bases. The CDR3 covers 15 residues. The V segment lost 5 bases and the J segment 1 base; nucleotides outside the gene matches: 4. Germline V gives CDR1 LNHNV, CDR2 YYDKDF (reference sequence). CDR3 DNA: TGTGCCACCAGCCAGGACAGGGGCGGCACAGATACGCAGTATTTT. It is translated as CATSQDRGGTDTQYF.

Within the sample, this clonotype is medium-sized. This chain links TRBV10-3 with TRBJ2-2; possibly TRBD1 for D (6 bases). Per germline, CDR1 ENHRY and CDR2 SYGVKD. Trimming pared 2 bases from V and 4 bases from J, leaving 8 bases between. CDR3 size: 14 residues. CDR3 residues: CAISERGGTGELFF. CDR3 DNA: TGTGCCATCAGTGAGAGAGGGGGCACCGGGGAGCTGTTTTTT.

Concerning this clonotype itself: A much larger clone lies a single base off, so this may be a read error. This chain links TRBV18 with TRBJ2-1; TRBD2 matches 7 bases. V shed 8 bases, J shed 7 bases, and the junction held 14 bases outside the gene matches. CDR1 KGHSH and CDR2 LQKENI come from the germline V gene. The CDR3 runs to 15 residues. CDR3 DNA sequence: TGTGCCAGCCGCTTGGTTCAGGGACTAAAGAATGAGCAGTTCTTC. Its protein product is CASRLVQGLKNEQFF.

By frequency in the sample, this clonotype is medium-sized. This rearrangement joins TRBV12-3 or TRBV12-4 to TRBJ1-1; D may be TRBD1 (5 bases). The CDR3 is 13 residues long. Trimming stripped 7 bases from V and 4 bases from J, with 13 bases between. CDR3: CASTATAGTEAFF. The CDR3, as DNA: TGTGCCAGCACCGCGACAGCGGGCACTGAAGCTTTCTTT.

This clonotype is termed medium-sized. The chain links TRBV2 to TRBJ2-5; TRBD1 agrees at 7 bases. This CDR3 spans 13 amino acids. The trim removed 5 bases at V and 7 bases at J, leaving 7 bases unmatched. Germline V lookup: CDR1 SNHLY, CDR2 FYNNEI. The CDR3 loop reads CASSPDRTRTQYF. The CDR3, as DNA: TGTGCCAGCAGTCCGGACAGGACCCGGACCCAGTACTTC.

This clonotype is classed as medium-sized (0.01 to 0.1%). V and J are TRBV29-1 and TRBJ2-3; D possibly corresponds to TRBD2 (7 bases). The CDR3 is 15 residues long. Germline assignment: CDR1 SQVTM and CDR2 ANQGSEA. Trimming took off 7 bases at V and 0 bases at J, with 17 bases between the two ends. CDR3 amino acids: CSARRGGSSTDTQYF. CDR3 coding DNA: TGCAGCGCCAGAAGGGGGGGATCTAGCACAGATACGCAGTATTTT.

This chain's CDR3 is CASSFTASGTYEQYF. The CDR3 coding sequence is TGTGCCAGCAGCTTTACGGCTAGCGGGACCTACGAGCAGTACTTC. This chain links TRBV7-2 with TRBJ2-7; 9 bases match TRBD2. V shed 3 bases, J shed 2 bases, and the junction held 5 bases outside the gene matches. Germline loops: CDR1 SGHTA, CDR2 FQGNSA. The CDR3 contains 15 residues.